This T cell receptor beta chain was identified in a study of blood T cell repertoires in COVID-19. At the level of the study: The United States, Italy and Spain were the sources of the acute and convalescent COVID-19 samples. From T cells, B-cell-depleted T cells, or PBMCs came the material, which was cDNA or gDNA.

V shed 6 bases and J shed 7 bases, with 18 bases lying between them. The germline V gene has CDR1 MDHEN and CDR2 SYDVKM. The CDR3 runs to 15 residues. Original processing methods: By means of reference gene primer amplification, nucleated cell counts were estimated. Some clones are missing from TCRdb's copy, which holds only in-frame ones; the method was immunoSEQ multiplex PCR. That table is the source of V, J and clone size, and D and trimming were worked out from the DNA. In the table there are roughly 150,000 clones, around 86% of which are singletons. This chain connects TRBV28 to TRBJ1-4, with a tentative D call TRBD1 (5 bases). The specimen sequenced was peripheral blood. This sequence was found in a woman older than 75 with acute or convalescent COVID-19. CDR3 region: CASSLPGGMGEKLFF. Written as DNA, the CDR3 is TGTGCCAGCAGCCTGCCCGGGGGAATGGGTGAAAAACTGTTTTTT.